What follows is one T cell receptor beta chain and its context. The data were obtained in a study of CD8 T cells in Susac syndrome. An input of about 0.5 to 1 ug of RNA was subjected to reverse transcription using random hexamers. TCRdb processed the immunoSEQ multiplex PCR reads anew with MiXCR; each CDR3 protein has one entry. The data hold roughly 44,000 distinct CDR3 sequences, with 93% observed a single time. CDR1 is MNHNY and CDR2 is SVGAGI in the germline V gene (reference sequence). Trimming cost V 6 bases and J 0 bases, with 5 bases left between them. This CDR3 is built from 12 residues. The chain couples TRBV6-6 to TRBJ2-5; D not certain. This TCR was recovered from a human donor in good health. Material: CD8+ T cells from PBMCs. The CDR3 DNA reads TGTGCCAGCAGAACTTACCAAGAGACCCAGTACTTC. Translation gives CASRTYQETQYF.